One sample yielded the 15 T cell receptor beta chains listed below, sequenced in a study of shared clonotypes between healthy human individuals. As defined, naive CD8 cells were CD45RO-negative and positively selected for CCR7, with terminally differentiated effector memory CD45RA+ cells excluded. Measured with immunoSEQ multiplex PCR; TCRdb has only the in-frame clones, and not every one. The table records about 2,200,000 clones, roughly 91% of them present only once. The source material was naive CD8+ T cells from PBMCs. These receptors came from a man between 18 and 29 years old in good health. Some clones in this sample may be carry-over from other donors' samples.

V and J are TRBV15 and TRBJ2-7; D unresolved. Trimming removed 4 bases at V and 1 base at J, with 17 bases between. The CDR3 is made up of 16 amino acids. Germline CDR1 reads LNHNV; CDR2 reads YYDKDF (reference sequence). The CDR3 loop is CATSNPLAETSYEQYF. The CDR3 coding sequence is TGTGCCACCAGCAATCCCCTGGCAGAAACTTCCTACGAGCAGTACTTC. Combining the CDR3 with reference TRBV15 and TRBJ2-7 gives the whole variable domain DAMVIQNPRYQVTQFGKPVTLSCSQTLNHNVMYWYQQKSSQAPKLLFHYYDKDFNNEADTPDNFQSRRPNTSFCFLDIRSPGLGDTAMYLCATSNPLAETSYEQYFGPGTRLTVT.

V gene TRBV18 combines with J gene TRBJ2-7; perhaps D is TRBD1 or TRBD2 (5 bases each). CDR3 size: 16 residues. Trimming cost V 3 bases and J 3 bases, with 18 bases left between them. Germline V gene sequence: CDR1 KGHSH, CDR2 LQKENI. The CDR3: CASSPGTDDGNYEQYF. In DNA, the CDR3 is TGTGCCAGCTCACCCGGGACGGATGATGGGAACTACGAGCAGTACTTC.

The genes are TRBV7-2 and TRBJ1-1; D gene uncertain. The V gene lost 5 bases and the J gene lost 6 bases, with 19 bases spanning the gap. CDR3 length: 15 amino acids. Germline loops: CDR1 SGHTA, CDR2 FQGNSA. CDR3 region: CASSPSQWRASEAFF. CDR3 sequence (DNA): TGTGCCAGCAGCCCTTCCCAATGGAGGGCTTCTGAAGCTTTCTTT.

J is TRBJ2-1 and V is TRBV7-3, with D perhaps TRBD1 (5 bases). The CDR3 is made up of 15 amino acids. The germline V and J ends were trimmed by 2 bases and 0 bases, with 8 bases remaining between them. Per the germline V gene, CDR1 is SGHTA and CDR2 is FQGTGA. The CDR3 spells CASSLGASSYNEQFF. CDR3 coding DNA: TGTGCCAGCAGCTTAGGGGCTAGCTCCTACAATGAGCAGTTCTTC.

V gene TRBV15 combines with J gene TRBJ2-7, with D possibly matching TRBD1 (6 bases). V was shortened by 3 bases and J by 2 bases, with 8 bases between the two germline ends. This CDR3 is built from 13 residues. CDR1 and CDR2 from the germline V gene are LNHNV and YYDKDF (reference sequence). The CDR3 nucleotides are TGTGCCACCAGCAGGGGGACAACCTACGAGCAGTACTTC. Amino acid sequence: CATSRGTTYEQYF. Supplemented by reference TRBV15 and TRBJ2-7, the full variable domain reads DAMVIQNPRYQVTQFGKPVTLSCSQTLNHNVMYWYQQKSSQAPKLLFHYYDKDFNNEADTPDNFQSRRPNTSFCFLDIRSPGLGDTAMYLCATSRGTTYEQYFGPGTRLTVT.

The V call is TRBV5-1, the J call TRBJ2-1; 13 nucleotides agree with TRBD2. CDR1 and CDR2 from the germline V gene are SGHRS and YFSETQ. The CDR3 spans 18 residues. With V trimmed by 5 bases and J by 7 bases, 15 bases remained unmatched. The CDR3 region has the DNA TGCGCCAGCAGTTTTGGGACTAGCGGGACACTCCTCTGGAATGAGCAGTTCTTC. Translating it yields CASSFGTSGTLLWNEQFF.

This clone was detected only a few times. In nucleotides, the CDR3 is TGTGCCAGTAGTATAGGCGTCCGGCAAGCCACTGAAGCTTTCTTT. Its translation is CASSIGVRQATEAFF. The chain links TRBV19 to TRBJ1-1; D gene unclear. Trimming removed 1 base at V and 4 bases at J, with 13 bases between. There are 15 residues in the CDR3. The germline gives CDR1 LNHDA, CDR2 SQIVND (reference sequence).

This rearrangement joins TRBV30 to TRBJ1-5, with TRBD1 as a possible D gene (5 bases). Trimming took off 4 bases at V and 4 bases at J, with 11 bases between the two ends. The germline gives CDR1 GTSNPN, CDR2 SVGIG (reference sequence). The CDR3 is made up of 13 amino acids. The CDR3 nucleotides are TGTGCCTGGAATTTCGAGGGGAATCAGCCCCAGCATTTT. It is translated as CAWNFEGNQPQHF. Filled out from reference TRBV30 and TRBJ1-5, the complete variable domain reads SQTIHQWPATLVQPVGSPLSLECTVEGTSNPNLYWYRQAAGRGLQLLFYSVGIGQISSEVPQNLSASRPQDRQFILSSKKLLLSDSGFYLCAWNFEGNQPQHFGDGTRLSIL.

The chain recombines TRBV15 with TRBJ2-5; 12 positions agree with TRBD2. The germline V gene has CDR1 LNHNV and CDR2 YYDKDF (reference sequence). The junction had 3 bases not matched to a gene; V was cut back by 3 bases and J by 1 base. This CDR3 has 16 residues. CDR3 amino acids: CATSSGTSGLQETQYF. For the CDR3, the DNA is TGTGCCACCAGCAGTGGGACTAGCGGGCTCCAAGAGACCCAGTACTTC.

The rearrangement joins TRBV9 to TRBJ2-1; D might be TRBD2 (7 bases). Trimming removed 0 bases at V and 8 bases at J, with 12 bases between. The germline V gene has CDR1 SGDLS and CDR2 YYNGEE. The CDR3 loop spans 14 amino acids. In DNA form, the CDR3 reads TGTGCCAGCAGCGTAGGCGGGGAGGGGGATGAGCAGTTCTTC. This codes for CASSVGGEGDEQFF.

To note about this clone: Within the sample, other DNA sequences also encode this same CDR3. The rearrangement uses TRBV28 and TRBJ2-7; 10 positions agree with TRBD1. Germline-derived CDR1 and CDR2 are MDHEN and SYDVKM. The CDR3 covers 13 residues. Trimming removed 3 bases from V and 6 bases from J; junction bases left unmatched: 2. CDR3 in amino acids: CASSLGQGSEQYF. The CDR3 nucleotides are TGTGCCAGCAGTTTGGGACAGGGGTCCGAGCAGTACTTC.

The V call is TRBV6-5, the J call TRBJ2-7; TRBD1 matches at 7 bases. After removal of 5 bases from V and 4 bases from J, the junction contained 11 bases not matched to a gene. Germline assignment: CDR1 MNHEY and CDR2 SVGAGI. This CDR3 has 15 residues. CDR3 nucleotides: TGTGCCAGCAGTCATCTGACAGGGACCCTATACGAGCAGTACTTC. It encodes CASSHLTGTLYEQYF.

The chain links TRBV4-1 to TRBJ2-5; D gene ambiguous. The CDR3 runs 13 residues. Germline lookup yields CDR1 MGHRA and CDR2 YSYEKL. Trimming left V 0 bases short and J 3 bases short, with 5 bases between. CDR3 amino acids: CASSQDNEETQYF. CDR3 sequence (DNA): TGCGCCAGCAGCCAAGATAACGAAGAGACCCAGTACTTC.

The genes are TRBV7-9 and TRBJ2-5; possible D gene TRBD2, 5 bases. V dropped 6 bases and J dropped 5 bases, with 19 bases sitting between them. The CDR3 totals 15 residues. Germline V CDR1 and CDR2: SEHNR, FQNEAQ (reference sequence). The CDR3 DNA is TGTGCCAGCAGGTACCCTGGAGCAGGCGGGGAGACCCAGTACTTC. This translates into CASRYPGAGGETQYF.

V and J are TRBV25-1 and TRBJ1-1, with D tentatively TRBD1 (6 bases). The CDR3 is made up of 15 amino acids. V was shortened by 6 bases and J by 2 bases, with 16 bases between the two germline ends. Germline V gene data show CDR1 as MGHDK and CDR2 as SYGVNS. The CDR3 region is CASSWEGRGNTEAFF. CDR3 nucleotides: TGTGCCAGCAGCTGGGAGGGCAGGGGTAACACTGAAGCTTTCTTT.